This T cell receptor (beta chain) appears in the sequencing data of a study of shared clonotypes between healthy human individuals. The germline CDR1 and CDR2 sequences are SGDLS and YYNGEE. The length of the CDR3 is 17 residues. Trimming removed 3 bases from V and 0 bases from J, with 16 bases in between. All donors qualified as healthy HIV-negative adults and had experienced no recent acute infections or vaccinations. Each PCR replicate from the sorted subsets contained about 180 ng DNA, which is 30,000 or so T cell genomes. This table comes from immunoSEQ multiplex PCR, and its TCRdb copy is limited to in-frame clones, with some not included. The repertoire holds 740,000 or so clones, roughly 72% seen once, with around 1.8% in the top ten.

Sequenced material: memory CD4+ T cells sorted from blood. Subset defined: CD45RA-negative fraction. The rearrangement joins TRBV9 to TRBJ2-1, with no clear D. This receptor was taken from a young woman in good health. The CDR3 region has the DNA TGTGCCAGCAGCGCAGAGGAAGGCTTCAGCTCCTACAATGAGCAGTTCTTC. Translation gives CASSAEEGFSSYNEQFF.